This T cell receptor beta chain was retrieved from a study of T cell responses to AZD1222 COVID-19 vaccine. Assay: immunoSEQ multiplex PCR; the TCRdb copy retains only in-frame clones and omits some. The sample yields about 140,000 clones, roughly 92% seen once. CDR3 size: 12 residues. V lost 2 bases to trimming and J lost 6 bases, with 7 bases between them. CDR1 SEHNR and CDR2 FQNEAQ come from the germline V gene (reference sequence). Here the sequenced sample was peripheral blood, taken on day 0 of AZD1222 vaccination. The TCR was taken from an adult in good health. This chain uses TRBV7-9 with TRBJ1-1, with D uncertain. The CDR3, as DNA: TGTGCCAGCAGCTTACCGTCCCCTGAAGCTTTCTTT. This gives the protein CASSLPSPEAFF.